The clone carrying this T cell receptor (beta chain) was recorded many times. In TCRdb, the RT-PCR reads were re-called with MiXCR into one record per CDR3 protein. The data show about 680,000 distinct CDR3 sequences, 14% seen once. Germline trimming cut 5 bases from V and 5 bases from J; bases unmatched to any gene: 7. CDR3 size: 14 residues. Germline V gene lookup returns CDR1 MDHEN and CDR2 SYDVKM. The receptor was isolated from a female donor in good health, serving as a healthy control. Material: memory CD4+ T cells from blood. The V and J genes are TRBV28 and TRBJ2-7, with TRBD1 matching over 9 bases. In DNA, the CDR3 is TGTGCCAGCAGTCCACGGGACAGGGCGGACGAGCAGTACTTC. It translates to CASSPRDRADEQYF.